These T cell receptor beta chains were read from a single sample in a study of cytomegalovirus exposure and HLA in healthy donors. Produced via immunoSEQ multiplex PCR; TCRdb's table is partial and in-frame only. The data contain nearly 300,000 clones, more than 80% of them seen just once; the ten biggest clones take up 3.5% to 4.5%. What was sequenced was PBMCs. These receptor sequences come from a man aged 35 to 55 in good health and CMV-seropositive. CDR3s include the opening cysteine and the closing phenylalanine or tryptophan. A D gene is named only where the DNA matches it firmly. Only some rows state a clone size, as once, few, many or a class for expanded clones.

cdr3_nt,cdr3_aa,v_call,j_call,clone_size,d_call
TGTGCCAGCAGTTTACCGATCCCGGACAGGGACTATGGCTACACCTTC,CASSLPIPDRDYGYTF,TRBV28,TRBJ1-2,once,TRBD1
TGTGCCAGCAGCCCCGACAGTTACAATGAGCAGTTCTTC,CASSPDSYNEQFF,TRBV7-3,TRBJ2-1,few,NA
TGTGCCAGTAGCATATACAGGGGCAATGAGCAGTTCTTC,CASSIYRGNEQFF,TRBV19,TRBJ2-1,NA,TRBD1
TGTGCCAGCAGCTTAGAGAGGCTTAATGAAAAACTGTTTTTT,CASSLERLNEKLFF,TRBV7-2,TRBJ1-4,NA,NA
TGTGCCAGCATCGCGGCCTCCTACAATGAGCAGTTCTTC,CASIAASYNEQFF,TRBV6-1,TRBJ2-1,once,NA
TGTGCCAGCAGCACTGGGACTAGCGGGAGTAGTGAGACCCAGTACTTC,CASSTGTSGSSETQYF,TRBV9,TRBJ2-5,NA,TRBD2
TGTGCCAGCAGCACAGGGGGGGATGGCTACACCTTC,CASSTGGDGYTF,TRBV7-9,TRBJ1-2,NA,TRBD1
TGTGCCAGCAGCCACAGGGCCTACAATGAGCAGTTCTTC,CASSHRAYNEQFF,TRBV27,TRBJ2-1,NA,NA
TGCAGCGTTGCCCAGAACACTGAAGCTTTCTTT,CSVAQNTEAFF,TRBV29-1,TRBJ1-1,few,NA
TGCGCCAGCAGCCCGGGACTAGCGGGAGGGCCCAGCACAGATACGCAGTATTTT,CASSPGLAGGPSTDTQYF,TRBV5-1,TRBJ2-3,NA,TRBD2
TGCGCCAGCAGCTTGCCTAGTTACAATGAGCAGTTCTTC,CASSLPSYNEQFF,TRBV5-1,TRBJ2-1,NA,NA
TGTGCCAGCAGCTTAGCGGGTGGGCGGGGCAGTCAGCCCCAGCATTTT,CASSLAGGRGSQPQHF,TRBV7-2,TRBJ1-5,NA,NA
TGCGCCAGCAGCCGCGTGACAGGGGACGGGGCGTACGAGCAGTACTTC,CASSRVTGDGAYEQYF,TRBV4-1,TRBJ2-7,once,TRBD1
TGTGCCAGCAGCCAAGGGAGGGGTCGCACTGAAGCTTTCTTT,CASSQGRGRTEAFF,TRBV14,TRBJ1-1,once,NA
TGTGCCAGCAGCCCTTATACTAGCATGTCCCTCTACGAGCAGTACTTC,CASSPYTSMSLYEQYF,TRBV7-2,TRBJ2-7,once,NA
TGTGCCAGCAGCGTAGCGAGAACGACTAGCGGGACCTACAATGAGCAGTTCTTC,CASSVARTTSGTYNEQFF,TRBV9,TRBJ2-1,once,TRBD2
TGCGCCAGCAGCGATCCGGGAAGCCGCACAGATACGCAGTATTTT,CASSDPGSRTDTQYF,TRBV5-1,TRBJ2-3,NA,NA
TGTGCCAGCAGCTTAGACTTCTGGGGGCCCTCCTACGAGCAGTACTTC,CASSLDFWGPSYEQYF,TRBV7-2,TRBJ2-7,NA,NA
TGTGCCAGCACCATGCCTACAGGGGGCAAAAACATTCAGTACTTC,CASTMPTGGKNIQYF,TRBV28,TRBJ2-4,NA,TRBD1
TGTGCCAGCAGCCCGGGGACAGGGGGGGAAAAACTGTTTTTT,CASSPGTGGEKLFF,TRBV7-9,TRBJ1-4,few,TRBD1
TGTGCCATCAGTGGGCACAGACTAGCGGGAGAAGACAATGAGCAGTTCTTC,CAISGHRLAGEDNEQFF,TRBV10-3,TRBJ2-1,NA,TRBD2
TGCGCCAGCAGCCAAGTTGGGGGGGCTGAGCAGTTCTTC,CASSQVGGAEQFF,TRBV4-1,TRBJ2-1,NA,NA
TGCGCCAGCAGCGGGGGGACACCTAACTCTGGGGCCAACGTCCTGACTTTC,CASSGGTPNSGANVLTF,TRBV10-2,TRBJ2-6,NA,NA
TGTGCCAGCAGCATGACTAGTGGGGACATTCAGTACTTC,CASSMTSGDIQYF,TRBV5-5,TRBJ2-4,NA,NA
TGTTCCAGCAGCTTTCAGGGACAGGGGGTTTCTGGAAACACCATATATTTT,CSSSFQGQGVSGNTIYF,TRBV7-9,TRBJ1-3,NA,TRBD1
TGTGCCAGCAGCGAAGCCGTGGCACAGGGCCCCGAGCAGTACTTC,CASSEAVAQGPEQYF,TRBV2,TRBJ2-7,NA,NA
TGTGCCATCAGGGACACAAGGAGCTCCTACGAGCAGTACTTC,CAIRDTRSSYEQYF,TRBV10-3,TRBJ2-7,NA,NA
TGTGCCAGCAGCTCGGGCGGGGTCACAGGGAACACTGAAGCTTTCTTT,CASSSGGVTGNTEAFF,TRBV7-9,TRBJ1-1,few,NA
TGTGCTAGCAGCCAAGCTGCCGTGACTCAAGAGACCCAGTACTTC,CASSQAAVTQETQYF,TRBV4-2,TRBJ2-5,NA,NA
TGTGCCAGCAGTGAAGCGCGGGCTAGCAATCAGCCCCAGCATTTT,CASSEARASNQPQHF,TRBV2,TRBJ1-5,NA,NA
TGTGCCAGCAGCGTAGCAAGGGAGAGCACTGAAGCTTTCTTT,CASSVARESTEAFF,TRBV9,TRBJ1-1,NA,NA
TGTGCCAGCAGGCCTACAGGGGGCCCCTCTAGTGGGACTAACTATGGCTACACCTTC,CASRPTGGPSSGTNYGYTF,TRBV28,TRBJ1-2,NA,TRBD1
TGTGCCAGCAGCTTAAGAGAAAGGGGGCAGGACACTGAAGCTTTCTTT,CASSLRERGQDTEAFF,TRBV7-9,TRBJ1-1,once,TRBD1
TGTGCCAGCAGCGCCCTGAGGACTAGCGGGCCCAACAATGAGCAGTTCTTC,CASSALRTSGPNNEQFF,TRBV9,TRBJ2-1,NA,TRBD2
TGTGCCAGCAGTCACGGGGACAGGGAAGTAGAGACCCAGTACTTC,CASSHGDREVETQYF,TRBV6-6,TRBJ2-5,NA,TRBD1
TGTGCCAGCAGCCCAGACAGGGCTGGGCAGCCCCAGCATTTT,CASSPDRAGQPQHF,TRBV5-4,TRBJ1-5,NA,TRBD1
TGTTCCAGCAGCTTTACTTATGGGAGTTATCCCCTCGAGCAGTACTTC,CSSSFTYGSYPLEQYF,TRBV7-9,TRBJ2-7,once,NA
TGTGCCACCAGCTCGGGGCAGGGGGTCACTGAAGCTTTCTTT,CATSSGQGVTEAFF,TRBV15,TRBJ1-1,NA,TRBD1
TGTGCCACCAGCAGAGGGGACAGGGGGTTCTACGAGCAGTACTTC,CATSRGDRGFYEQYF,TRBV15,TRBJ2-7,NA,TRBD1
TGTGCCAGCAGCGTAGTTTCACTAGCGAGCACCGGGGAGCTGTTTTTT,CASSVVSLASTGELFF,TRBV9,TRBJ2-2,NA,TRBD2
TGTGCCAGCAGTGCGGGACTACCTCTCCGGGAGCTGTTTTTT,CASSAGLPLRELFF,TRBV2,TRBJ2-2,NA,TRBD2
TGTGCCAGCAGCGTAGACCAGGGCCTAAACTACGAGCAGTACTTC,CASSVDQGLNYEQYF,TRBV9,TRBJ2-7,NA,NA